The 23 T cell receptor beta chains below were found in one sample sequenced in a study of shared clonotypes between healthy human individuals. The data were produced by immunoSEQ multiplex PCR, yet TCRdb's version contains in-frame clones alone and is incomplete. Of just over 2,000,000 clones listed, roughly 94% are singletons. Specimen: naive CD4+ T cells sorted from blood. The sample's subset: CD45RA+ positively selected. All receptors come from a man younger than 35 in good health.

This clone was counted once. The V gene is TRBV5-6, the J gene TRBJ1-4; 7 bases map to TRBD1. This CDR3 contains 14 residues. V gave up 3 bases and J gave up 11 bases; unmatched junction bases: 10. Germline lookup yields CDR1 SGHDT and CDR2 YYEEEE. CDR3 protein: CASSWGNRGTKLFF. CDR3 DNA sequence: TGTGCCAGCAGCTGGGGAAACAGGGGAACCAAACTGTTTTTT.

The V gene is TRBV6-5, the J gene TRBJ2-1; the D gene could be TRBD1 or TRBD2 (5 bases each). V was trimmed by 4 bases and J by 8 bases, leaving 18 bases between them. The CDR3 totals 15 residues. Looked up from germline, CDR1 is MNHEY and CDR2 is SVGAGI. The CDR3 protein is CASSFLGLGTHEQFF. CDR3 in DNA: TGTGCCAGCAGTTTTCTGGGGCTTGGGACCCATGAGCAGTTCTTC.

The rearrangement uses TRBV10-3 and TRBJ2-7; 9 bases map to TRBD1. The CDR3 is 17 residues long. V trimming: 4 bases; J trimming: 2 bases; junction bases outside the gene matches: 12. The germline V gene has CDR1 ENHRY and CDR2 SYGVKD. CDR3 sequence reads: CAISVILRDRDTYEQYF. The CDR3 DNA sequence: TGTGCCATCAGTGTAATACTACGGGACAGGGATACCTACGAGCAGTACTTC.

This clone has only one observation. The CDR3 DNA sequence: TGTGCCAGCAGCTATGGCGAGGGGTGGGCTGAAGCTTTCTTT. Residues: CASSYGEGWAEAFF. The genes are TRBV7-3 and TRBJ1-1; D is possibly TRBD1 (5 bases). This CDR3 comprises 14 residues. Trimming shortened V by 4 bases and J by 6 bases, and 15 bases separated the two germline ends. The germline gives CDR1 SGHTA, CDR2 FQGTGA.

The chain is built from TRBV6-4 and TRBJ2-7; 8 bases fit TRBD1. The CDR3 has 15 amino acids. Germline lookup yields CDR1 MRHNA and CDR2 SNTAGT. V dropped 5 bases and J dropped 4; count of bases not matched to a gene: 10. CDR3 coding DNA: TGTGCCAGCAGTCCACATGGACAGGGAAATTACGAGCAGTACTTC. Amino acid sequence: CASSPHGQGNYEQYF.

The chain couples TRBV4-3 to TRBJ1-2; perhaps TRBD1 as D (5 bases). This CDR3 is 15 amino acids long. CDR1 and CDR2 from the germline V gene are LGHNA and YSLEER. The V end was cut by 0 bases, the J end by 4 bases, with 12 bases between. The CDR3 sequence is CASSQDPQGGYGYTF. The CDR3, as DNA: TGCGCCAGCAGCCAAGACCCCCAGGGTGGCTATGGCTACACCTTC.

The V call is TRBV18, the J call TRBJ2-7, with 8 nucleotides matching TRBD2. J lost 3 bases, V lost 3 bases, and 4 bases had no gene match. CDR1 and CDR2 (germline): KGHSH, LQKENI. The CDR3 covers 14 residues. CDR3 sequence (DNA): TGTGCCAGCTCACCGGGACTAGGAAACTACGAGCAGTACTTC. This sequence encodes CASSPGLGNYEQYF.

The CDR3, as DNA: TGTGCCAGCAGTTTAGGGACACTTGATAATTCACCCCTCCACTTT. As protein: CASSLGTLDNSPLHF. The chain joins TRBV5-6 to TRBJ1-6; D is possibly TRBD1 (6 bases). CDR1 is SGHDT, CDR2 YYEEEE, per germline. V lost 5 bases and J lost 5, with 14 bases in between. The CDR3 extends over 15 amino acids.

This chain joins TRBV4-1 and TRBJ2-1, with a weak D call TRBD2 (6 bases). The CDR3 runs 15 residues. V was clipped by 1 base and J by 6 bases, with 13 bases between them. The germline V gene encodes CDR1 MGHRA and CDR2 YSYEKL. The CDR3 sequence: CASSQVGGGSNEQFF. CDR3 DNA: TGCGCCAGCAGCCAAGTCGGGGGTGGGTCCAATGAGCAGTTCTTC.

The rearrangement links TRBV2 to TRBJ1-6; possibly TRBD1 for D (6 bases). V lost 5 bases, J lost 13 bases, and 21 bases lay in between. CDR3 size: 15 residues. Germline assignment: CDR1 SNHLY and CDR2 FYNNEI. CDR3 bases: TGTGCCAGCAGTCCGACAGGCCTCCCGATTCACCCCCTCCACTTT. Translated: CASSPTGLPIHPLHF.

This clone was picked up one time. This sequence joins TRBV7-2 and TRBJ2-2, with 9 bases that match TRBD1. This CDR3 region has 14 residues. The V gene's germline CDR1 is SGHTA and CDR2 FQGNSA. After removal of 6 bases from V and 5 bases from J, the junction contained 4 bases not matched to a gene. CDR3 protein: CASSPGQGTGELFF. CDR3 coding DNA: TGTGCCAGCAGTCCGGGACAGGGAACCGGGGAGCTGTTTTTT.

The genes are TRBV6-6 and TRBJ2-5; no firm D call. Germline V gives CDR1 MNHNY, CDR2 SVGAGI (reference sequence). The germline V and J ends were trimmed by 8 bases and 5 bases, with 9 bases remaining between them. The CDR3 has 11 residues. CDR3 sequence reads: CASVWGETQYF. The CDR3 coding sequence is TGTGCCAGCGTATGGGGTGAGACCCAGTACTTC.

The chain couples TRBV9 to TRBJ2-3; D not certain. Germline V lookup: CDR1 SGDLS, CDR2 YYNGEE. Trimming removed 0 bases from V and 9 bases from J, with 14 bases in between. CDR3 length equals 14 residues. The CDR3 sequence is CASSVGDMFGTQYF. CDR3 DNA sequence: TGTGCCAGCAGCGTAGGAGACATGTTTGGGACGCAGTATTTT.

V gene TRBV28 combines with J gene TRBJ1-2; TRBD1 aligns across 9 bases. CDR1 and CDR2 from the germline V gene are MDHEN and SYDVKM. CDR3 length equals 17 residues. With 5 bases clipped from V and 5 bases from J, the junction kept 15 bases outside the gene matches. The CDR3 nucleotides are TGTGCCAGCAGTCAAATTAGATATTCGGACAGGGGTTATGGCTACACCTTC. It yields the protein CASSQIRYSDRGYGYTF.

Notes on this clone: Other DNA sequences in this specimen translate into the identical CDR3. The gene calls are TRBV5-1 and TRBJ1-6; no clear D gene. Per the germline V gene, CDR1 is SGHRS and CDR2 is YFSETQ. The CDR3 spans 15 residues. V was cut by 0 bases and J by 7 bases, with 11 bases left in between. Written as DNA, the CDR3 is TGCGCCAGCAGCTTGGCGGCGGGAGGGAATTCACCCCTCCACTTT. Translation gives CASSLAAGGNSPLHF.

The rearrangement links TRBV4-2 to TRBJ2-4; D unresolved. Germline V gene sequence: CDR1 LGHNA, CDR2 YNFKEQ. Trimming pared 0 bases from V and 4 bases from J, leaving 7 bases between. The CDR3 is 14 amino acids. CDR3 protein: CASSQDGQKNIQYF. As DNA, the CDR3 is TGTGCCAGCAGCCAAGATGGGCAGAAAAACATTCAGTACTTC.

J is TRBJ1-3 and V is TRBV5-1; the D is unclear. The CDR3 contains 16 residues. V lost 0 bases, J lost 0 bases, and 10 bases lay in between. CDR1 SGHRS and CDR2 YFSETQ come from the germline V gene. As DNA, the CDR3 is TGCGCCAGCAGCTTGGACGGAACTCGCTCTGGAAACACCATATATTTT. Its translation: CASSLDGTRSGNTIYF.

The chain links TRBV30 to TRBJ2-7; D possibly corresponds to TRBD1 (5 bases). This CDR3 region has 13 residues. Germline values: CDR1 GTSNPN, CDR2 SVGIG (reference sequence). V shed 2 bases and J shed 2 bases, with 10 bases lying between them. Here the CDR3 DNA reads TGTGCCTGGAGTCCGGACACTACCTACGAGCAGTACTTC. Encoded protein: CAWSPDTTYEQYF. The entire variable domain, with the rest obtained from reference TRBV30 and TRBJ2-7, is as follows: SQTIHQWPATLVQPVGSPLSLECTVEGTSNPNLYWYRQAAGRGLQLLFYSVGIGQISSEVPQNLSASRPQDRQFILSSKKLLLSDSGFYLCAWSPDTTYEQYFGPGTRLTVT.

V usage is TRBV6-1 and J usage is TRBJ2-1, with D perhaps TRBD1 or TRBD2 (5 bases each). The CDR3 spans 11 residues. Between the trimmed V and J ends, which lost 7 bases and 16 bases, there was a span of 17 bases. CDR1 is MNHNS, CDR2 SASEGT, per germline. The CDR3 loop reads CASKSGPGGFF. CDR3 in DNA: TGTGCCAGCAAATCGGGACCCGGCGGATTCTTC.

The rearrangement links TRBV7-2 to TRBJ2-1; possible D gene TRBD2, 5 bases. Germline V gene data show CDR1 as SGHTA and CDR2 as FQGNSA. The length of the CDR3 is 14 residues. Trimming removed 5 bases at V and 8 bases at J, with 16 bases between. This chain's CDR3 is CASSLRARIYEQFF. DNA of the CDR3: TGTGCCAGCAGCCTGCGGGCCCGAATTTATGAGCAGTTCTTC.

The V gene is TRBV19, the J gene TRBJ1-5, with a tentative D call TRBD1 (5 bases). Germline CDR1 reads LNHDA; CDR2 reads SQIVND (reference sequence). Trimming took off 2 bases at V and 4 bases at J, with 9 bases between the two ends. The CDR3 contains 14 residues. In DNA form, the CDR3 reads TGTGCCAGTAGTATACGGGGGATGAATCAGCCCCAGCATTTT. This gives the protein CASSIRGMNQPQHF.

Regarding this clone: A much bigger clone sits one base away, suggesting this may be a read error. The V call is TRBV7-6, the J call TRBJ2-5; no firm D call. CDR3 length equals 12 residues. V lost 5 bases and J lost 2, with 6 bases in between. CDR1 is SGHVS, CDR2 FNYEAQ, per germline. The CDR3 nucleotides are TGTGCCAGCAGCCTCCTTCAAGAGACCCAGTACTTC. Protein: CASSLLQETQYF.

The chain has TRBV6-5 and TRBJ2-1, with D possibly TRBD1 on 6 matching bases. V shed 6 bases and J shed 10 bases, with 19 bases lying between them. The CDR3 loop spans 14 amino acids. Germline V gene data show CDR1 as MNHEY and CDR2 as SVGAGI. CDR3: CASSRFGQFEEQFF. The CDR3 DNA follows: TGTGCCAGCAGCCGTTTTGGACAGTTTGAGGAGCAGTTCTTC.